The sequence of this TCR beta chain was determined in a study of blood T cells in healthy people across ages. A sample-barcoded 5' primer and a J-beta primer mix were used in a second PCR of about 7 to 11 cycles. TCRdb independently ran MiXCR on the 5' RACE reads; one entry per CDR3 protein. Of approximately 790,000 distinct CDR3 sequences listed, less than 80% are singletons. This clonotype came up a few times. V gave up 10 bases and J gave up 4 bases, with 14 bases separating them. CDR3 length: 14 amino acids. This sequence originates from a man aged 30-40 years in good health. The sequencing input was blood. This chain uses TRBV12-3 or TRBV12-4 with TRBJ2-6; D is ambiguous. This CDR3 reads CATLYSAGANVLTF. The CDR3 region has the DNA TGTGCCACCCTGTATAGTGCCGGGGCCAACGTCCTGACTTTC.